This paragraph reports one T cell receptor (beta chain). With V trimmed by 3 bases and J by 3 bases, 7 bases remained unmatched. Germline V CDR1 and CDR2: MGHRA, YSYEKL. The CDR3 has 17 residues. The sample originates from a study of blood T cell repertoires in COVID-19. Study as a whole: Samples came from the United States, Italy and Spain, spanning acute and convalescent COVID-19. The analysed material was cDNA or gDNA that came from T cells, B-cell-depleted T cells, or PBMCs.

Source study methods: Cell counts per sample came from amplifying reference gene primers. Profiled with immunoSEQ multiplex PCR; TCRdb holds only in-frame clones, not every one. V and J calls and clone size are given by that table; D and trimming were obtained from the DNA. The repertoire holds about 110,000 clones, over 80% seen once, with 1% to 1.5% in the top ten. The TCR was taken from a woman aged 25 to 45 with acute or convalescent COVID-19. Sequenced sample: peripheral blood. This sequence joins TRBV4-1 and TRBJ2-1; 11 positions match TRBD1. The CDR3 bases are TGCGCCAGCAGCCACACTACGGGACAGGGGGGCTACAATGAGCAGTTCTTC. Its translation: CASSHTTGQGGYNEQFF.